The present entry profiles one TCR beta chain with its context. The antigen is undetermined. The cohort excluded patients with autoimmune disease history or systemic immunosuppression. This CDR3 contains 15 residues. V lost 5 bases, J lost 1 base, and 14 bases lay in between. Germline V lookup: CDR1 SGHAT, CDR2 FQNNGV. The protocol was immunoSEQ multiplex PCR, while the TCRdb copy is restricted to in-frame clones and leaves out a portion. The repertoire has 65,000 to 95,000 clones, 80% to 90% of them found once; the top ten carry roughly 0.71%. The sample belongs to a study of OX40 agonist ivuxolimab in advanced cancers. Whole-study context: Partial responses were observed in three patients, of whom one had hepatocellular carcinoma and two had cutaneous melanoma.

The study's findings and limits: The average count of expanded clones was higher among CD8+ T cells than among CD4+.

V is TRBV11-2 and J is TRBJ1-1, with D hard to call. The starting material was CD4+ or CD8+ T cells sorted from blood, obtained in a trial of the OX40 agonist ivuxolimab. The receptor was isolated from an adult with an advanced solid tumor such as melanoma, head and neck, liver or kidney cancer. In DNA, the CDR3 is TGTGCCAGCAGCACCCGCCCGGGCCCGAACACTGAAGCTTTCTTT. The encoded protein is CASSTRPGPNTEAFF. The entire variable domain, with the rest obtained from reference TRBV11-2 and TRBJ1-1, is as follows: EAGVAQSPRYKIIEKRQSVAFWCNPISGHATLYWYQQILGQGPKLLIQFQNNGVVDDSQLPKDRFSAERLKGVDSTLKIQPAKLEDSAVYLCASSTRPGPNTEAFFGQGTRLTVV.